This is a list of T cell receptor beta chains from one sample in a study of blood T cell repertoires in COVID-19. Method: immunoSEQ multiplex PCR; TCRdb's copy keeps in-frame clones and lacks some. The sample includes some 220,000 clones, approximately 81% of them seen just once. Specimen: peripheral blood. The receptors were gathered from a woman aged 55-70 years who had recovered from COVID-19. CDR3s include the opening cysteine and the closing phenylalanine or tryptophan. D genes are given only for firm matches. Some rows mark clone size as missing; the rest say once, few, many or name a class of expanded clone.

>TRBV9|TRBD2|-|TRBJ2-3
TGTGCCAGCAGTACACGGGGGGGCGGCGCAGATACGCAGTATTTT
CASSTRGGGADTQYF
>TRBV27|-|-|TRBJ1-3
TGTGCCAGCAGGGAGACAGCTTTCTCTGGAAACACCATATATTTT
CASRETAFSGNTIYF
>TRBV7-9|-|-|TRBJ2-2
TGTGCCAGCAGCTTTCAGGGAACCGGGGAGCTGTTTTTT
CASSFQGTGELFF
>TRBV7-9|-|few|TRBJ1-6
TGTGCCAGCAGCTTTGTTGGGAGTAACTCCTATAATTCACCCCTCCACTTT
CASSFVGSNSYNSPLHF
>TRBV4-1|TRBD2|few|TRBJ2-5
TGCGCCAGCAGCCCGGAAAGTGGACTAGCGGGTTTCCAAGAGACCCAGTACTTC
CASSPESGLAGFQETQYF
>TRBV7-2|TRBD2|-|TRBJ2-5
TGTGCCAGCAGCTTAGAAGCGGGACTTCAAGAGACCCAGTACTTC
CASSLEAGLQETQYF
>TRBV18|-|-|TRBJ2-7
TGTGCCAGCTTCCTCAGGTGCTACGAGCAGTACTTC
CASFLRCYEQYF
>TRBV19|-|-|TRBJ2-7
TGTGCCAGTAGTATCCAGGACAGCGCTCTCGAGCAGTACTTC
CASSIQDSALEQYF
>TRBV27|TRBD2|-|TRBJ2-1
TGTGCCAGCAGTTTGCGGCTAGCGGGGGGCTCCCCCTACAATGAGCAGTTCTTC
CASSLRLAGGSPYNEQFF
>TRBV6-2/TRBV6-3|-|-|TRBJ1-5
TGTGCCAGCAGTCAGCACAGGGATTATCAGCCCCAGCATTTT
CASSQHRDYQPQHF
>TRBV9|TRBD2|-|TRBJ2-3
TGTGCCAGCAGCGTAGTCGGGACTAGCGGGGGGGCAACAGATACGCAGTATTTT
CASSVVGTSGGATDTQYF
>TRBV4-1|-|once|TRBJ1-1
TGCGCCAGCAGCCAAGGCGCAGCGATGAACACTGAAGCTTTCTTT
CASSQGAAMNTEAFF
>TRBV11-2|-|few|TRBJ1-2
TGTGCCAGCAGCCCCGGGTTATTCGGCTACACCTTC
CASSPGLFGYTF
>TRBV6-6|-|-|TRBJ2-3
TGTGCCAGCAGTTTACAAACCGGGACTACAGATACGCAGTATTTT
CASSLQTGTTDTQYF
>TRBV5-1|-|-|TRBJ2-3
TGCGCCAGCAGCTTGGCCAGGGGACCTAGCACAGATACGCAGTATTTT
CASSLARGPSTDTQYF
>TRBV10-2|-|-|TRBJ2-2
TGCGCCAGCAGTGAGGTTGGAGGTCGCGCCGGGGAGCTGTTTTTT
CASSEVGGRAGELFF
>TRBV6-2/TRBV6-3|-|-|TRBJ1-1
TGTGCCAGCAGTTTGCAGACTGAAGCTTTCTTT
CASSLQTEAFF
>TRBV18|TRBD2|once|TRBJ2-3
TGTGCCAGCTCACGGACTAGCGGGGGACTGGGCACAGATACGCAGTATTTT
CASSRTSGGLGTDTQYF
>TRBV7-6|-|-|TRBJ2-2
TGTGCCAGCAGCACAACAGGAGAGGGGGACACCGGGGAGCTGTTTTTT
CASSTTGEGDTGELFF
>TRBV3-1/TRBV3-2|-|-|TRBJ2-1
TGTGCCAGCAGCCAAGATCTAGATGGTGAGCAGTTCTTC
CASSQDLDGEQFF
>TRBV5-1|-|-|TRBJ2-7
TGCGCCAGCAGCTTGGTTGGAGATTCCTACGAGCAGTACTTC
CASSLVGDSYEQYF
>TRBV14|-|-|TRBJ2-5
TGTGCCAGCAGCCAACGCGAGTATGAAGAGACCCAGTACTTC
CASSQREYEETQYF
>TRBV6-2/TRBV6-3|-|-|TRBJ1-5
TGTGCCAGCAGTTATGTCTCCCACAGGGAGAATCAGCCCCAGCATTTT
CASSYVSHRENQPQHF
>TRBV20-1|-|-|TRBJ2-2
TGCAGTGCTAGTCACGGGGTGACCGGGGAGCTGTTTTTT
CSASHGVTGELFF
>TRBV27|-|-|TRBJ2-7
TGTGCCAGCAGTTTACTTTACGGCTCCTACGAGCAGTACTTC
CASSLLYGSYEQYF
>TRBV6-2/TRBV6-3|-|-|TRBJ1-5
TGTGCCAGCAGTTATGAGGGGGGGTATCAGCCCCAGCATTTT
CASSYEGGYQPQHF
>TRBV11-2|-|-|TRBJ2-1
TGTGCCAGCAGCTTAACGCGCGGGGGCCGTGAGCAGTTCTTC
CASSLTRGGREQFF
>TRBV9|-|-|TRBJ1-2
TGTGCCAGCAGCGTAGAGGGGCAGCCCTATGGCTACACCTTC
CASSVEGQPYGYTF
>TRBV6-2/TRBV6-3|TRBD1|-|TRBJ1-5
TGTGCCAGCAGTCTAGGGGGCGTGGGCCAGCCCCAGCATTTT
CASSLGGVGQPQHF
>TRBV19|-|-|TRBJ2-5
TGTGCCAGTAGTATAGCGGGGACTCCAGAGACCCAGTACTTC
CASSIAGTPETQYF
>TRBV6-6|TRBD2|-|TRBJ2-3
TGTGCCAGCAGTTACAGAGGACTAGCGGCGCAGTATTTT
CASSYRGLAAQYF